This entry describes one T cell receptor (beta chain). This sample is drawn from a study of blood T cell repertoires in COVID-19. Study context: From the United States, Italy and Spain came samples of acute and convalescent COVID-19.

V lost 5 bases and J lost 8, with 12 bases in between. Germline loops: CDR1 MGHRA, CDR2 YSYEKL. This CDR3 comprises 12 residues. How the authors handled the data: Amplifying reference gene primers gave estimates of nucleated cell counts. Repertoires were generated with immunoSEQ multiplex PCR, while TCRdb's copy carries only in-frame clones and drops some. The V and J calls and the clone size are those of that table, but D and trimming were determined from the DNA. The sample carries roughly 240,000 clones, roughly 80% recorded once. The receptor's source is a man aged 60 to 69 who had recovered from COVID-19. J is TRBJ1-2 and V is TRBV4-1; a weak D match, TRBD1 (6 bases). The sample taken for sequencing was peripheral blood. In DNA, the CDR3 is TGCGCCAGCAGCTTCCAGGGGTACGGCTACACCTTC. The encoded protein is CASSFQGYGYTF.